The clone carrying this TCR beta chain came up a few times. Its cognate antigen is unknown. This sample was taken from a study of T-cell memory formation after mild COVID-19. Background on the study: Across donors, TCR clusters were largely donor specific.

From 5'RACE with constant-segment primers came TCR alpha and TCR beta cDNA libraries that carried sample barcodes and UMIs. TCRdb processed the 5' RACE reads anew with MiXCR; each CDR3 protein has one entry. The sample holds more than 400,000 distinct CDR3 sequences, roughly 20% seen once. Germline loops: CDR1 SGHTA, CDR2 FQGNSA. Trimming removed 5 bases from V and 1 base from J, with 6 bases in between. The CDR3 totals 14 residues. Study-wide points: SARS-CoV-2 specificity was not confirmed for second-wave clones peaking on day 37.

This clonotype originated in an adult woman who had mild COVID-19 (a few samples of this study predate the infection). Cell type and time point are not known. The sample taken for sequencing was PBMCs or a T cell subset sorted from them (not recorded which). V usage is TRBV7-2 and J usage is TRBJ2-6; no definite D call. The CDR3 DNA follows: TGTGCCAGCAGCGTAGGGTCTGGGGCCAACGTCCTGACTTTC. Translating it yields CASSVGSGANVLTF. The full variable domain, rest sourced from reference TRBV7-2 and TRBJ2-6, is GAGVSQSPSNKVTEKGKDVELRCDPISGHTALYWYRQSLGQGLEFLIYFQGNSAPDKSGLPSDRFSAERTGGSVSTLTIQRTQQEDSAVYLCASSVGSGANVLTFGAGSRLTVL.